This is a list of T cell receptor beta chains from one sample in a study of glioma-infiltrating T cells. TCRdb redid the calling of the multiplex PCR reads with MiXCR, one entry per CDR3 protein. In the table there are roughly 100,000 distinct CDR3 sequences, about 28% of which are singletons. Specimen: glioma tissue, nonneoplastic brain tissue, or PBMCs (not recorded which). The receptor source for this set is a human donor with low-grade glioma or glioblastoma, undergoing nonglioma brain surgery, or in good health (not recorded which). CDR3s include the opening cysteine and the closing phenylalanine or tryptophan. The D gene is left open where the match is weak. The listing skips clone size in some rows; elsewhere it reads once, few, many or a size class.

-	TRBV18	many	TRBJ1-1	TGTGCCAGCTCACCCCAGCGAAACACTGAAGCTTTCTTT	CASSPQRNTEAFF
-	TRBV28	many	TRBJ2-3	TGTGCCAGCAGTTTCGAAGGAGGCACAGATACGCAGTATTTT	CASSFEGGTDTQYF
TRBD2	TRBV6-1	-	TRBJ2-5	TGTGCCAGTCGGAGGACTAGGATGGCAGATACGAAGTACTTC	CASRRTRMADTKYF
TRBD1	TRBV5-1	-	TRBJ1-2	TGCGCCAGCAGCCCCGGACAGGGAAGGGACTACACCTTC	CASSPGQGRDYTF
TRBD1	TRBV20-1	many	TRBJ2-1	TGCAGTGCCCCGGGACAGGGTTGGCACAATGAGCAGTTCTTC	CSAPGQGWHNEQFF
TRBD2	TRBV2	-	TRBJ2-5	TGTGCCAGCAGTAAGGGGGGACTAGGGGCAGAGACCAAGTACTTC	CASSKGGLGAETKYF
-	TRBV30	few	TRBJ1-1	TGTGCCTGGAGTGTAGATTTGAACACTGAAGCTTTCTTT	CAWSVDLNTEAFF
TRBD1	TRBV19	few	TRBJ1-6	TGTGCCAGTAGTATGGGGACAGATAATTCACCCCTCCACTTT	CASSMGTDNSPLHF
-	TRBV24-1	many	TRBJ2-2	TGTGCCACCAGTGACCTACCCCCCGGGGAGCTGTTTTTT	CATSDLPPGELFF
TRBD1	TRBV28	-	TRBJ1-5	TGTGCCAGCATCATCGGGACAGGGGGGACGCAGCCCCAGCATTTT	CASIIGTGGTQPQHF
-	TRBV7-8	many	TRBJ1-5	TGTGCCAGCAGGAAACAGGGTACAGATCAGCCCCAGCATTTT	CASRKQGTDQPQHF
-	TRBV20-1	many	TRBJ1-1	TGCAGTGCTAGGCCCTGGACAGCTTTCTTT	CSARPWTAFF
TRBD1	TRBV25-1	many	TRBJ2-2	TGTGCCAGTACCGGGACAGGGCCGGCCGGGGAGCTGTTTTTT	CASTGTGPAGELFF
-	TRBV20-1	many	TRBJ2-1	TGCAGTGCTGAAGGGGGGAATGAGCAGTTCTTC	CSAEGGNEQFF
-	TRBV28	few	TRBJ1-1	TGTGCCAGCAGTCCCCCAGGGCGGGGGAACACTGAAGCTTTCTTT	CASSPPGRGNTEAFF
-	TRBV20-1	many	TRBJ1-5	TGCAGTGCTAGAGGACCGGTATGGGGCCTCTTTTTT	CSARGPVWGLFF
-	TRBV28	many	TRBJ2-1	TGTGCCAGCAGTTATCCGAGCGGGTCATACAATGAGCAGTTCTTC	CASSYPSGSYNEQFF
-	TRBV12-3/TRBV12-4	-	TRBJ2-3	TGTGCCAGCAGTTTCGCGTCGGAAAGCACAGATACGCAGTATTTT	CASSFASESTDTQYF
TRBD2	TRBV4-3	many	TRBJ2-1	TGCGCCAGCAGCCATTCAAGCGGGGGGGGATACAATGAGCAGTTCTTC	CASSHSSGGGYNEQFF
TRBD2	TRBV5-1	-	TRBJ2-3	TGCGCCAGCAGCTTGGCAAAGACTAGCGGGGCTACAGATACGCAGTATTTT	CASSLAKTSGATDTQYF
-	TRBV5-4	few	TRBJ2-3	TGTGCCAGCACCACGCGACTTGCAGAGAGCACAGATACGCAGTATTTT	CASTTRLAESTDTQYF
TRBD1	TRBV19	few	TRBJ1-5	TGTGCCAGTAGTCGGGACAGCTTAAGCAATCAGCCCCAGCATTTT	CASSRDSLSNQPQHF
-	TRBV20-1	few	TRBJ1-2	TGCAGTGCTAGATCCCCCGGTAGGGGGGCCTATGGCTACACCTTC	CSARSPGRGAYGYTF
-	TRBV6-1	-	TRBJ2-3	TGTGCCACCTCGGCGGAAACAGGTACGCAGTATTTT	CATSAETGTQYF
TRBD2	TRBV7-2	many	TRBJ2-1	TGTGCCAGCAGCCCACCTAGCGGTCGCTCCTACAATGAGCAGTTCTTC	CASSPPSGRSYNEQFF
-	TRBV5-6	-	TRBJ2-3	TGTGCCAGCAGCTTGGTCGGGGATGCGCAGTATTTT	CASSLVGDAQYF
TRBD1	TRBV12-3/TRBV12-4	-	TRBJ2-7	TGTGCCAGCACCTTAGGACAGGGGCTTAGCTACGAGCAGTACTTC	CASTLGQGLSYEQYF
-	TRBV5-6	many	TRBJ2-3	TGTGCCAGCAGCATAAGCACAGATACGCAGTATTTT	CASSISTDTQYF
TRBD1	TRBV4-2	many	TRBJ1-6	TGTGCCAGCAGCCAACGGACGGGACAGTATAATTCACCCCTCCACTTT	CASSQRTGQYNSPLHF
-	TRBV20-1	once	TRBJ2-3	TGCAGTGCTAGGGAGGGGGCCACAGATACGCAGTATTTT	CSAREGATDTQYF
-	TRBV2	-	TRBJ1-3	TGTGCCACGGGCTCTGGAAACACCATATATTTT	CATGSGNTIYF
TRBD2	TRBV20-1	many	TRBJ2-7	TGCAGTGCTCGGCGAAGCGGGACGGCCTACGAGCAGTACTTC	CSARRSGTAYEQYF
-	TRBV9	-	TRBJ2-3	TGTGCCAGCAGCGTAGGTCTTGGTGGAGGGGATACGCAGTATTTT	CASSVGLGGGDTQYF
-	TRBV19	-	TRBJ2-3	TGTGCCAGTAGTATCGGGGTCACAGATACGCAGTATTTT	CASSIGVTDTQYF
-	TRBV20-1	many	TRBJ1-6	TGCAGTGCTAAGGACAGAGACTATAATTCACCCCTCCACTTT	CSAKDRDYNSPLHF
-	TRBV5-1	few	TRBJ2-3	TGCGCCAGCACCCCTGGGCAGGACCTTACAGATACGCAGTATTTT	CASTPGQDLTDTQYF
-	TRBV27	many	TRBJ1-2	TGTGCCAGCAGTGGATCAGGGTACAGAGGCTACACCTTC	CASSGSGYRGYTF